This T cell receptor (beta chain) was sequenced during a study of blood T cell repertoires in COVID-19. Overall study context: Nucleic acid was either cDNA or gDNA, and it came from T cells, B-cell-depleted T cells, or PBMCs.

The repertoire was sequenced with immunoSEQ multiplex PCR; TCRdb's copy has only in-frame clones and lacks some. The sample includes roughly 180,000 clones, roughly 82% seen only once; the top ten take about 11%. Germline CDR1 SGDLS, CDR2 YYNGEE. The CDR3 extends over 16 amino acids. V gave up 4 bases and J gave up 3 bases; unmatched junction bases: 11. Grouping used clinical history reported by participants in a survey and questionnaire. The sequencing input was PBMCs or T cells enriched from blood (not recorded which). This chain links TRBV9 with TRBJ1-1, with 8 bases lining up with TRBD1. This receptor was taken from a middle-aged man who had recovered from COVID-19. Here the CDR3 DNA reads TGTGCCAGCAGCCCCCGGGCAGGGGGCCTGGACACTGAAGCTTTCTTT. It specifies CASSPRAGGLDTEAFF.